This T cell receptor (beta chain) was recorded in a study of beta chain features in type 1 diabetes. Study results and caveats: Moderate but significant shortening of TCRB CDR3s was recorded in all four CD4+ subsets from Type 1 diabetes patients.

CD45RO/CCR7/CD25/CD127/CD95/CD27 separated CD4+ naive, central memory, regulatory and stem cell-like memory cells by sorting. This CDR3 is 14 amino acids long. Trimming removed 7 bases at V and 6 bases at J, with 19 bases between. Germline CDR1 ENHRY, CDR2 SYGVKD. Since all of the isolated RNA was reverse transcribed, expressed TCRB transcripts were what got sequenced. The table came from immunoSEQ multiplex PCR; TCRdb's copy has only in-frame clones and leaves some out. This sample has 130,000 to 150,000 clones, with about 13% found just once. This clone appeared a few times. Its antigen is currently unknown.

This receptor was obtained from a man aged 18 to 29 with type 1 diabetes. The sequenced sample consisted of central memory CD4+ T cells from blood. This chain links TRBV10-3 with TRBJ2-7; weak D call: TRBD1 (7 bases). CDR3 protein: CAINKERQGGEQYF. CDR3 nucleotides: TGTGCCATCAACAAAGAACGACAGGGAGGCGAGCAGTACTTC.